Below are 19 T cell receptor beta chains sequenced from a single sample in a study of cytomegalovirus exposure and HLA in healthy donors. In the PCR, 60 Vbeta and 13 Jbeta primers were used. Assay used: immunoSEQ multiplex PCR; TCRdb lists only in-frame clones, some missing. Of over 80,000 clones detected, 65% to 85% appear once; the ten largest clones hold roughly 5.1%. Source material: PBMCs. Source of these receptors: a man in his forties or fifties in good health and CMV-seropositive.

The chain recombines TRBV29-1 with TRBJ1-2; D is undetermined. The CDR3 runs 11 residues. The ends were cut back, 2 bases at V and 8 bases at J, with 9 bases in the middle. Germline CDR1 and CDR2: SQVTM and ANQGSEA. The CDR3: CSVESGRGYTF. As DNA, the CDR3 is TGCAGCGTTGAATCTGGGCGCGGCTACACCTTC.

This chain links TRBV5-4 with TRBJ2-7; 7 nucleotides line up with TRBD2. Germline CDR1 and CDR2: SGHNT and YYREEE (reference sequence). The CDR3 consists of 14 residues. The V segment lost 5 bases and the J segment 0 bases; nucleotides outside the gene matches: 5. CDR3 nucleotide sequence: TGTGCCAGCAGTTCTGGACTAGGCTCCTACGAGCAGTACTTC. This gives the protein CASSSGLGSYEQYF.

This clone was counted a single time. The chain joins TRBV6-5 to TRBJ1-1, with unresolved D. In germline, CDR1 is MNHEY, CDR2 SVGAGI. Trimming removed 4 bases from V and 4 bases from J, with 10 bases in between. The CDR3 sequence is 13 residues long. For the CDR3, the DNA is TGTGCCAGCAGTTTTATTATCGGCACTGAAGCTTTCTTT. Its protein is CASSFIIGTEAFF.

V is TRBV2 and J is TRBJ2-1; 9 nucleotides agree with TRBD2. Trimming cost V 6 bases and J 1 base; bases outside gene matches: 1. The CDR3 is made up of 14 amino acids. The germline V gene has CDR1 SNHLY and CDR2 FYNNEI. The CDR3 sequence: CASRGLASYNEQFF. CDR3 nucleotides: TGTGCCAGCAGGGGACTAGCATCCTACAATGAGCAGTTCTTC. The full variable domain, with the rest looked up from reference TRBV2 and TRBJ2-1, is EPEVTQTPSHQVTQMGQEVILRCVPISNHLYFYWYRQILGQKVEFLVSFYNNEISEKSEIFDDQFSVERPDGSNFTLKIRSTKLEDSAMYFCASRGLASYNEQFFGPGTRLTVL.

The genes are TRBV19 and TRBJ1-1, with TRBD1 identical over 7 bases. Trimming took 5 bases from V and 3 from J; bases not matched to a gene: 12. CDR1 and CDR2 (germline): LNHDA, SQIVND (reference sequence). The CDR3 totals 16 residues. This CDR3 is CASSPRQGIKDTEAFF. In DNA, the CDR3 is TGTGCCAGTAGTCCCCGACAGGGAATCAAAGACACTGAAGCTTTCTTT.

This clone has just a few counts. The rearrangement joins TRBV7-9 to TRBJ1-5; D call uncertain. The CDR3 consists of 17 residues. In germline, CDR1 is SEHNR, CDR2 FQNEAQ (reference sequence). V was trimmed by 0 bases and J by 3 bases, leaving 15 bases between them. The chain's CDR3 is CASSLAHGDLNNQPQHF. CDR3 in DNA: TGTGCCAGCAGCTTAGCGCACGGGGATCTGAACAATCAGCCCCAGCATTTT. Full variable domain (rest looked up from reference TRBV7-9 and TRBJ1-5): DTGVSQNPRHKITKRGQNVTFRCDPISEHNRLYWYRQTLGQGPEFLTYFQNEAQLEKSRLLSDRFSAERPKGSFSTLEIQRTEQGDSAMYLCASSLAHGDLNNQPQHFGDGTRLSIL.

This CDR3 reads CASSPPTGTINSPLHF. DNA of the CDR3: TGTGCCAGCTCACCACCTACCGGGACAATAAATTCACCCCTCCACTTT. The chain carries TRBV18 and TRBJ1-6; maybe TRBD1 (6 bases). The V gene's germline CDR1 is KGHSH and CDR2 LQKENI. V was clipped by 0 bases and J by 7 bases, with 13 bases between them. CDR3 length: 16 residues.

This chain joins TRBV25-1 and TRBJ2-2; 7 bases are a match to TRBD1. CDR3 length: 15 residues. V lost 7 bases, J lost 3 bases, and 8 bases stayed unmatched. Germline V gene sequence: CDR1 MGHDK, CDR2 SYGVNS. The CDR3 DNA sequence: TGTGCCAGCACCCAGACAGGGATCGACACCGGGGAGCTGTTTTTT. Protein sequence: CASTQTGIDTGELFF.

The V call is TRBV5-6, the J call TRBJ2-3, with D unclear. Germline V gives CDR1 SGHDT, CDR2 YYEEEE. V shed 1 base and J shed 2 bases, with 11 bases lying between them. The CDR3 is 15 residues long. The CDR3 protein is CASSLYPGDTDTQYF. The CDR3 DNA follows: TGTGCCAGCAGCTTGTATCCGGGTGACACAGATACGCAGTATTTT.

CDR3 bases: TGTGCCAGCAGTGCTGTTTGGGACTCCAACCTTCGGAACACTGAAGCTTTCTTT. This sequence encodes CASSAVWDSNLRNTEAFF. This sequence joins TRBV6-4 and TRBJ1-1; D possibly corresponds to TRBD1 (5 bases). The CDR3 totals 18 residues. With 4 bases removed from V and 1 base from J, the gap between germline ends came to 22 bases. CDR1 and CDR2 from the germline V gene are MRHNA and SNTAGT.

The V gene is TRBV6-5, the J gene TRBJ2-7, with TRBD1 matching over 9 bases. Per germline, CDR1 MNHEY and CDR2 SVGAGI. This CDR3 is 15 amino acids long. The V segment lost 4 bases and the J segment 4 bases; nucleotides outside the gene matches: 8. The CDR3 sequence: CASSSPGQGAYEQYF. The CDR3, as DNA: TGTGCCAGCAGTTCCCCGGGACAGGGAGCTTACGAGCAGTACTTC.

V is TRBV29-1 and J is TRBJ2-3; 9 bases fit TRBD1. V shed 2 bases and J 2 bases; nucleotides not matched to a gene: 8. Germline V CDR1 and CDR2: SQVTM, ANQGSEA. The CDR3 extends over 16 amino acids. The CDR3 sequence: CSVETTGTGTTDTQYF. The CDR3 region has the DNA TGCAGCGTTGAAACAACCGGGACAGGGACCACAGATACGCAGTATTTT.

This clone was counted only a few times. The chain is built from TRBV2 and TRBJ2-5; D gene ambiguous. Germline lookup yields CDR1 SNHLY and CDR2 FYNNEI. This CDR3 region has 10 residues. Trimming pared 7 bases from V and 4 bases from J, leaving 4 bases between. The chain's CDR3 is CASTRETQYF. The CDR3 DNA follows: TGTGCCAGCACTCGAGAGACCCAGTACTTC. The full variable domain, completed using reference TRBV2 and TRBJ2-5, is EPEVTQTPSHQVTQMGQEVILRCVPISNHLYFYWYRQILGQKVEFLVSFYNNEISEKSEIFDDQFSVERPDGSNFTLKIRSTKLEDSAMYFCASTRETQYFGPGTRLLVL.

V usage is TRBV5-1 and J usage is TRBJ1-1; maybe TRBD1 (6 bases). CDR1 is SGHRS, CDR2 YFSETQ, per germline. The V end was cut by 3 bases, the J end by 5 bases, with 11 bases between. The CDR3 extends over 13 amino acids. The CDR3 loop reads CASSSTGWTEAFF. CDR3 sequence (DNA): TGCGCCAGCAGCTCTACAGGGTGGACTGAAGCTTTCTTT.

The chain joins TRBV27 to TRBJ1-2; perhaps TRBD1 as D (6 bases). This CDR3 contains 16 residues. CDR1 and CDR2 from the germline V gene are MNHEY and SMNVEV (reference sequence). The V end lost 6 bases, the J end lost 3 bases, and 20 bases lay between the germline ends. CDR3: CASRGRGLPGDYGYTF. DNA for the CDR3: TGTGCCAGCAGGGGCAGGGGCCTCCCAGGTGACTATGGCTACACCTTC.

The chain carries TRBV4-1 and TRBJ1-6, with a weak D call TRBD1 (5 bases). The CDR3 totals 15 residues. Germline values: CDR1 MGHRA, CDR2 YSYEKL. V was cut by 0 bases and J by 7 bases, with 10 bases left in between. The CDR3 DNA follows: TGCGCCAGCAGCCAAGATTCAGGGCAGAATTCACCCCTCCACTTT. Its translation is CASSQDSGQNSPLHF.

The CDR3 spells CAISGNDEGYTF. CDR3 bases: TGTGCCATCAGCGGGAACGATGAAGGCTACACCTTC. The V call is TRBV10-3, the J call TRBJ1-2; no clear D. Germline lookup yields CDR1 ENHRY and CDR2 SYGVKD. Between the trimmed V and J ends, which lost 6 bases and 8 bases, there was a span of 13 bases. This CDR3 has 12 residues.

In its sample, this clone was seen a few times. The CDR3 region has the DNA TGTGCCAGTAGTATGAGGACAGCCTTCAATCAGCCCCAGCATTTT. As protein: CASSMRTAFNQPQHF. V is TRBV19 and J is TRBJ1-5; TRBD1 might be the D (6 bases). Trimming stripped 3 bases from V and 3 bases from J, with 12 bases between. This CDR3 region has 15 residues. The germline CDR1 and CDR2 sequences are LNHDA and SQIVND (reference sequence).

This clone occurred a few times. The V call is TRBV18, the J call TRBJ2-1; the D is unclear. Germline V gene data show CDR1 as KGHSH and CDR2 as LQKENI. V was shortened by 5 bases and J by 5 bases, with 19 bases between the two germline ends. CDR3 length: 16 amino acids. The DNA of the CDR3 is TGTGCCAGCTCAATGCTAGTGCCTTCACTCGACAATGAGCAGTTCTTC. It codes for CASSMLVPSLDNEQFF.